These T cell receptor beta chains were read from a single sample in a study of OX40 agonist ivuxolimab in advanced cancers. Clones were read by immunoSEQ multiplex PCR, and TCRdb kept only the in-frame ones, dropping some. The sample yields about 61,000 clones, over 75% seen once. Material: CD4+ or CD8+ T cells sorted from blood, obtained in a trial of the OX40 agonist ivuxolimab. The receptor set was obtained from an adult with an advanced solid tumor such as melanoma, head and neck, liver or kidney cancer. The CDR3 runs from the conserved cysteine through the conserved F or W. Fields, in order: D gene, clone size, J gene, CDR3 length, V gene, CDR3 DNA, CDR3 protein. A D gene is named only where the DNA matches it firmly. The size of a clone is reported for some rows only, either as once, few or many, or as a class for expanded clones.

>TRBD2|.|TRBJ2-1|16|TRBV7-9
TGTGCCAGCAGATCAGAATTAGCGGGAGGGCTTGGTGAGCAGTTCTTC
CASRSELAGGLGEQFF
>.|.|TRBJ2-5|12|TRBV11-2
TGTGCCAGCAGCCCCGAGGGAGAGACCCAGTACTTC
CASSPEGETQYF
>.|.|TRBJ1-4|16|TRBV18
TGTGCCAGCTCATCGACCCCAGGGCGGACTAATGAAAAACTGTTTTTT
CASSSTPGRTNEKLFF
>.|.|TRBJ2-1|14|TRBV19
TGTGCCAGTAGCAAAAAGGGCCGATACAATGAGCAGTTCTTC
CASSKKGRYNEQFF
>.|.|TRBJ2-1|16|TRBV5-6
TGTGCCAGCAGCCCGACCGGGACTGGTGATATCGAGGAGCAGTTCTTC
CASSPTGTGDIEEQFF
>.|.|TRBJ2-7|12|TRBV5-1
TGCGCCAGCAGCTTTTCAAGCTACGAGCAGTACTTC
CASSFSSYEQYF
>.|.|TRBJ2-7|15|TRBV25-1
TGTGCCAGCAGTGAATTCAAAGAGGGCCTGAGCGAGCAGTACTTC
CASSEFKEGLSEQYF
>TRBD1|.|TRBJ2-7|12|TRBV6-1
TGTGCCAGCACCTGGACAGGGGGCGAGCAGTACTTC
CASTWTGGEQYF
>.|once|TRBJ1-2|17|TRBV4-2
TGTGCCAGCAGCCAAGGATCTGAACAGGGAAAGCTCTATGGCTACACCTTC
CASSQGSEQGKLYGYTF
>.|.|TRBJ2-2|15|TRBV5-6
TGTGCCAGCAGCTTTCTGGGGGGAATTGTCGGGGAGCTGTTTTTT
CASSFLGGIVGELFF
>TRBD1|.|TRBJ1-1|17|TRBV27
TGTGCCAGCAGTTTATACGGGACAGGGGGCGTGGAAACTGAAGCTTTCTTT
CASSLYGTGGVETEAFF